This T cell receptor (beta chain) was retrieved from a study of OX40 agonist ivuxolimab in advanced cancers. Study overall: With a range of roughly 20 to 85, age averaged approximately 60 years, and 65% to 85% were male.

The CDR3 contains 10 residues. Trimming cost V 8 bases and J 4 bases, with 5 bases left between them. Germline V CDR1 and CDR2: LNHDA, SQIVND (reference sequence). The table came from immunoSEQ multiplex PCR; TCRdb's copy has only in-frame clones and leaves some out. The sample shows 42,000 or so clones, more than 80% of them seen only once. The chain has TRBV19 and TRBJ1-2; D uncertain. The clonotype comes from an adult with an advanced solid tumor such as melanoma, head and neck, liver or kidney cancer. Material: CD4+ or CD8+ T cells sorted from blood, obtained in a trial of the OX40 agonist ivuxolimab. This chain's CDR3 is CASRAYGYTF. CDR3 coding DNA: TGTGCCAGTCGGGCCTATGGCTACACCTTC.